The clone carrying this T cell receptor (beta chain) appeared once. This record comes from a study of shared clonotypes between healthy human individuals. The germline CDR1 and CDR2 sequences are SGHTA and FQGTGA. The ends were cut back, 2 bases at V and 0 bases at J, with 11 bases in the middle. This CDR3 is built from 16 residues. TCRdb keeps only in-frame clones here, not all; method: immunoSEQ multiplex PCR. The sample holds fewer than 200,000 clones; over 85% are singletons and the top ten take 0.067%. The TCR originated in a woman between 25 and 40 years old in good health. J is TRBJ2-1 and V is TRBV7-3; D might be TRBD2 (6 bases). Specimen: naive CD4+ T cells sorted from blood. The subset was: CD45RA+ positively selected. CDR3 protein: CASSLGSGLSYNEQFF. DNA for the CDR3: TGTGCCAGCAGCTTAGGGAGCGGGCTCTCCTACAATGAGCAGTTCTTC.